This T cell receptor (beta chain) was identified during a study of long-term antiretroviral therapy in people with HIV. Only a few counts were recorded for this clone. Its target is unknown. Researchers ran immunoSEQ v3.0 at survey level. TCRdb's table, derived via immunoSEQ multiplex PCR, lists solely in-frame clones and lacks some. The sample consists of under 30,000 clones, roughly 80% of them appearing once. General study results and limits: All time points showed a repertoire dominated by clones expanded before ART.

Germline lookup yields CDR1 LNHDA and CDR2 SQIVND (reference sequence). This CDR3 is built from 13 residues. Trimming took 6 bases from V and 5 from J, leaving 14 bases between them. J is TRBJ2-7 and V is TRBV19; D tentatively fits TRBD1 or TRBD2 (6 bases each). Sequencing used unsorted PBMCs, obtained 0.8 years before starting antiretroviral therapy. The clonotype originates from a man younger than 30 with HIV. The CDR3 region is CASSPGAQDEQYF. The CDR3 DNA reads TGTGCCAGTAGCCCGGGGGCGCAGGACGAGCAGTACTTC.